These 3 T cell receptor beta chains originate from one sample sequenced in a study of beta chain features in type 1 diabetes. The entirety of the isolated RNA underwent reverse transcription, so expressed TCRB transcripts were sequenced. Sequenced by immunoSEQ multiplex PCR; TCRdb stores in-frame clones only, minus some. The table lists under 350,000 clones, around 22% of them singletons, with about 0.011% in the top ten. What these receptors recognize is not known. Broader study findings: When Type 1 diabetes patients were examined, their TCRB CDR3s proved moderately but significantly shorter in all four CD4+ subsets.

The sample comprised naive CD4+ T cells from blood. The receptor source for this set is a woman in her twenties or thirties with type 1 diabetes.

Points on this clone: This same CDR3 is encoded by further DNA sequences in the sample. The V and J genes are TRBV7-9 and TRBJ1-2; D is possibly TRBD1 (5 bases). Germline assignment: CDR1 SEHNR and CDR2 FQNEAQ (reference sequence). Between the trimmed V and J ends, which lost 5 bases and 4 bases, there was a span of 8 bases. The CDR3 spans 12 residues. CDR3 region: CASSLDSYGYTF. The CDR3 bases are TGTGCCAGCAGCCTAGACAGCTATGGCTACACCTTC.

The chain couples TRBV11-3 to TRBJ1-1; tentatively, D is TRBD1 (6 bases). This CDR3 is 13 amino acids long. The V end was cut by 5 bases, the J end by 6 bases, with 13 bases between. The germline gives CDR1 SGHNT, CDR2 YENEEA. The CDR3: CASSRGQKSEAFF. CDR3 bases: TGTGCCAGCAGCCGGGGACAAAAGTCTGAAGCTTTCTTT.

This clone was seen a handful of times. The V and J genes are TRBV6-5 and TRBJ2-5; 8 bases map to TRBD2. Per germline, CDR1 MNHEY and CDR2 SVGAGI. V shed 6 bases and J 5 bases; nucleotides not matched to a gene: 5. The CDR3 sequence is 13 residues long. This CDR3 reads CASRPGLGETQYF. The CDR3 DNA reads TGTGCCAGCAGACCGGGACTAGGGGAGACCCAGTACTTC.